The rows below give T cell receptor beta chains drawn from one sample of a study of blood T cell repertoires in COVID-19. TCRdb's copy holds only in-frame clones and misses some; the assay was immunoSEQ multiplex PCR. The table records around 45,000 clones, roughly 86% of them present only once. Input material: peripheral blood. The receptors stem from a man aged 55 to 70 with active COVID-19. The conserved cysteine and the conserved F or W are not part of the CDR3 here. A D gene is named only where the DNA matches it firmly.

J	length	V	D	CDR3
TRBJ1-1	15	TRBV5-1	.	ASSLVADTLGVTEAF
TRBJ2-2	13	TRBV6-2/TRBV6-3	TRBD1	ASSEWTGPTGELF
TRBJ2-1	13	TRBV2	TRBD2	ASSEEASGINEQF
TRBJ2-3	13	TRBV11-2	.	ASSLSLARMVGQY
TRBJ2-6	16	TRBV5-3	.	ARSLDGGFLSGANVLT
TRBJ2-4	14	TRBV11-2	TRBD1	ASSRGAGGFGDIQY
TRBJ1-1	13	TRBV2	.	ASSEFVVRAAEAF
TRBJ1-6	12	TRBV30	.	AWRGQADNSPLH
TRBJ2-5	13	TRBV7-7	TRBD1	ASSLATGGGETQY
TRBJ2-5	13	TRBV28	.	ASSSSIGGGETQY
TRBJ2-2	15	TRBV6-2/TRBV6-3	TRBD2	ASSPPGLAGAGGELF
TRBJ2-3	14	TRBV19	.	ASSFQRQSNTDTQY
TRBJ2-1	13	TRBV5-1	TRBD1	ASSPGTGGEGEQF
TRBJ2-1	13	TRBV5-1	.	ASSSQGLSYNEQF
TRBJ2-7	12	TRBV5-5	TRBD1	ASSPGTGYYEQY
TRBJ2-1	14	TRBV7-9	.	ASSLGTHSSYNEQF
TRBJ2-1	12	TRBV29-1	TRBD2	SVDSGGSYNEQF
TRBJ1-1	14	TRBV5-6	TRBD1	ASSSGQGMMNTEAF
TRBJ2-5	15	TRBV11-2	TRBD2	ASSPRGGGAGLETQY
TRBJ2-1	15	TRBV19	.	ASSIEYRAYSYNEQF
TRBJ1-4	12	TRBV19	.	ASSIFAINEKLF
TRBJ2-7	13	TRBV7-3	.	ASSLNGGSSYEQY
TRBJ1-3	11	TRBV6-6	.	ASSSGFGNTIY
TRBJ1-1	11	TRBV4-1	TRBD1	AGRRGSNTEAF
TRBJ1-6	15	TRBV6-1	.	ASSEDRKSSYNSPLH
TRBJ2-7	12	TRBV7-9	TRBD1	ASSSPDRDYEQY
TRBJ1-6	11	TRBV28	.	ASMESENSPLH
TRBJ1-2	10	TRBV20-1	TRBD1	SASPTGDGYT
TRBJ1-2	13	TRBV6-6	TRBD1	ASRTGTGLSDGYT
TRBJ1-6	12	TRBV6-6	.	ASSRQAGHSPLH
TRBJ1-6	11	TRBV28	.	ASSKQGNSPLH
TRBJ1-1	11	TRBV6-2/TRBV6-3	.	ASSYTVNTEAF
TRBJ1-6	15	TRBV2	.	ASSDQRGSSYNSPLH
TRBJ1-1	11	TRBV15	.	ATSRVHGTEAF
TRBJ1-4	12	TRBV2	.	ASSKDTANEKLF
TRBJ1-5	10	TRBV28	.	ASSASYQPQH
TRBJ2-1	13	TRBV28	TRBD1	ASSFPQGARNEQF
TRBJ2-3	12	TRBV6-5	.	ASSFGQSQDTQY
TRBJ1-1	11	TRBV2	.	ASRREPSTEAF
TRBJ2-7	13	TRBV18	.	ASSQRTVTPYEQY
TRBJ2-1	13	TRBV9	.	ASSVDGANPQGQF
TRBJ2-1	14	TRBV24-1	TRBD2	ATSDRSGAGNNEQF
TRBJ1-2	14	TRBV9	.	ASSAEQGAWAYGYT
TRBJ1-5	12	TRBV2	.	ASSQARNEQPQH
TRBJ2-1	11	TRBV18	.	ASSPNEDNEQF
TRBJ2-5	14	TRBV24-1	TRBD1	ATSDPGTGSVETQY
TRBJ1-1	12	TRBV19	TRBD1	ASSDPDRGFEAF
TRBJ1-1	13	TRBV5-1	TRBD1	ASSSGTGTNTEAF
TRBJ2-5	13	TRBV4-3	TRBD1	ASSQDQDRVETQY
TRBJ2-3	17	TRBV3-1/TRBV3-2	TRBD2	ASSQVGWSPSGSTDTQY
TRBJ2-5	13	TRBV2	.	ASSEGAVRGETQY
TRBJ2-7	11	TRBV7-8	.	ASSPGTPLEQY
TRBJ2-1	12	TRBV10-3	TRBD1	AISRDRVYNEQF
TRBJ1-6	11	TRBV28	TRBD1	ASKDRGMSPLH
TRBJ1-2	13	TRBV7-9	TRBD1	ASSFPTGLNYGYT
TRBJ1-1	10	TRBV7-9	.	ASSPQGTEAF
TRBJ1-1	9	TRBV29-1	.	SVARNTEAF
TRBJ1-6	14	TRBV6-6	.	ASSPGSPLYNSPLH
TRBJ2-7	12	TRBV25-1	TRBD2	ASTSGGFSYEQY